This is a list of T cell receptor beta chains from one sample in a study of CD4 T cells in relation to SARS-CoV-2 and coronaviruses. Produced via immunoSEQ multiplex PCR; TCRdb's table is partial and in-frame only. Seen here are roughly 20,000 clones, 76% observed once, and the top ten hold roughly a sixth. These receptors' targets are unknown. Sequenced sample: CD4+ T cells from PBMCs, cultured in vitro. All receptors derive from a human donor in good health. The CDR3 runs from the conserved cysteine through the conserved F or W. A D gene is named only where the DNA matches it firmly. The size field is filled for only some rows; it gives once, few, many or a size class.

clone size	D gene	V gene	J gene	CDR3 protein	CDR3 DNA
-	-	TRBV7-3	TRBJ1-1	CASGEQGNTEAFF	TGTGCCAGTGGGGAACAGGGGAACACTGAAGCTTTCTTT
-	-	TRBV19	TRBJ1-1	CASSSLRTYVTEAFF	TGTGCCAGTAGTAGTCTCAGGACGTACGTTACTGAAGCTTTCTTT
-	-	TRBV5-8	TRBJ2-3	CASSLFGQKSTDTQYF	TGTGCCAGCAGCTTGTTTGGGCAAAAAAGCACAGATACGCAGTATTTT
-	-	TRBV11-2	TRBJ2-3	CASSSPGLAVPSSTDTQYF	TGTGCCAGCAGCTCCCCCGGTTTGGCGGTACCCTCTAGCACAGATACGCAGTATTTT
medium-sized	-	TRBV20-1	TRBJ2-3	CSASSVRPNTQYF	TGCAGTGCTAGTTCTGTCCGGCCAAATACGCAGTATTTT
-	-	TRBV29-1	TRBJ1-1	CSAANLNTEAFF	TGCAGCGCTGCGAATTTGAACACTGAAGCTTTCTTT
once	TRBD1	TRBV2	TRBJ2-1	CARERTPGQGGNEQFF	TGTGCCAGGGAGCGTACGCCGGGACAGGGCGGCAATGAGCAGTTCTTC
-	-	TRBV30	TRBJ1-5	CAWATSNNQPQHF	TGTGCCTGGGCGACAAGTAACAATCAGCCCCAGCATTTT
few	TRBD1	TRBV11-2	TRBJ1-6	CAVNSDRVNSPLHF	TGTGCCGTCAATTCCGACAGGGTTAATTCACCCCTCCACTTT
-	-	TRBV19	TRBJ2-7	CASSIGASKHEQYF	TGTGCCAGTAGTATAGGTGCCAGCAAACACGAGCAGTACTTC
-	-	TRBV7-2	TRBJ1-1	CASSGPRGGLGGGAFF	TGTGCCAGCAGTGGGCCTCGGGGAGGCCTTGGCGGAGGAGCTTTCTTT
few	TRBD1	TRBV15	TRBJ2-7	CATSRDRGQDEQYF	TGTGCCACCAGCAGAGATCGGGGACAGGACGAGCAGTACTTC
-	TRBD1	TRBV5-6	TRBJ1-3	CASSTVGLNRGLRGNTIYF	TGTGCCAGCAGCACGGTGGGACTAAACAGGGGGCTACGCGGAAACACCATATATTTT
-	-	TRBV5-1	TRBJ2-1	CASSPPTVYNEQFF	TGCGCCAGCAGCCCGCCGACCGTCTACAATGAGCAGTTCTTC
-	TRBD1	TRBV19	TRBJ1-2	CASSIEAGTGNYGYTF	TGTGCCAGTAGTATAGAAGCCGGGACAGGAAACTATGGCTACACCTTC
-	-	TRBV3-1/TRBV3-2	TRBJ2-7	CASSHREFGAAEQYF	TGTGCCAGCAGCCACCGGGAGTTTGGGGCCGCCGAGCAGTACTTC
-	-	TRBV9	TRBJ2-1	CASSARVDEQFF	TGTGCCAGCAGCGCCCGGGTGGATGAGCAGTTCTTC
-	TRBD2	TRBV28	TRBJ2-1	CASSPVRSAGALEQFF	TGTGCCAGCAGTCCAGTACGGTCAGCGGGAGCACTTGAGCAGTTCTTC
-	TRBD1	TRBV19	TRBJ2-7	CASSTPSDRGYEQYF	TGTGCCAGTAGTACCCCTTCGGACAGGGGTTACGAGCAGTACTTC
few	-	TRBV27	TRBJ2-3	CASTEDAGGTDTQYF	TGTGCCAGCACCGAGGACGCCGGGGGCACAGATACGCAGTATTTT
few	TRBD1	TRBV5-1	TRBJ2-3	CAIVTDRGTDTQYF	TGCGCCATCGTCACCGACAGGGGCACAGATACGCAGTATTTT
-	-	TRBV24-1	TRBJ2-6	CATSDMSGANVLTF	TGTGCCACCAGTGACATGTCTGGGGCCAACGTCCTGACTTTC
-	-	TRBV5-6	TRBJ2-3	CASSLKFVPENTDTQYF	TGTGCCAGCAGCTTGAAATTCGTTCCTGAGAACACAGATACGCAGTATTTT
-	TRBD1	TRBV11-2	TRBJ2-4	CASSQLTGAGNIQYF	TGTGCCAGCAGCCAACTGACAGGGGCGGGGAACATTCAGTACTTC
-	-	TRBV19	TRBJ1-5	CASSFTDSNQPQHF	TGTGCCAGTAGTTTTACAGACAGCAATCAGCCCCAGCATTTT
-	-	TRBV6-5	TRBJ1-1	CASSDSGYTEAFF	TGTGCCAGCAGTGACTCAGGATATACTGAAGCTTTCTTT
-	TRBD2	TRBV10-3	TRBJ2-1	CAISEIPQASGYNEQFF	TGTGCCATCAGTGAGATCCCACAGGCTAGCGGGTACAATGAGCAGTTCTTC
-	-	TRBV19	TRBJ1-2	CASNYPGRSVGYTF	TGTGCCAGCAACTACCCTGGACGGTCCGTTGGCTACACCTTC
once	-	TRBV5-1	TRBJ2-2	CASSSTGRDTGELFF	TGCGCCAGCAGCTCGACCGGACGGGACACCGGGGAGCTGTTTTTT
-	-	TRBV3-1/TRBV3-2	TRBJ2-2	CASSQDSRGFLSGELFF	TGTGCCAGCAGCCAAGATTCGAGGGGTTTTCTGTCCGGGGAGCTGTTTTTT
-	-	TRBV27	TRBJ1-6	CASSFLGPIGNSPLHF	TGTGCCAGCAGTTTTCTAGGACCTATTGGAAATTCACCCCTCCACTTT
-	-	TRBV15	TRBJ1-5	CATSRSVKPGQPQHF	TGTGCCACCAGCAGGTCGGTAAAGCCCGGACAGCCCCAGCATTTT
few	-	TRBV27	TRBJ1-2	CASSLAPHSANYGYTF	TGTGCCAGCAGTTTAGCCCCCCACTCCGCTAACTATGGCTACACCTTC
-	-	TRBV5-1	TRBJ2-7	CASSEGGASSYEQYF	TGCGCCAGCTCCGAGGGGGGGGCCTCTTCCTACGAGCAGTACTTC
-	-	TRBV15	TRBJ1-2	CATSTGGSAYGYTF	TGTGCCACCAGCACCGGGGGGTCAGCCTATGGCTACACCTTC
-	-	TRBV29-1	TRBJ1-5	CSVASSGGLGQPQHF	TGCAGCGTTGCCTCTAGTGGGGGGCTAGGGCAGCCCCAGCATTTT
-	TRBD2	TRBV19	TRBJ2-7	CASSPRRTSGSYEQYF	TGTGCCAGTAGTCCCCGACGGACTAGCGGGAGTTACGAGCAGTACTTC